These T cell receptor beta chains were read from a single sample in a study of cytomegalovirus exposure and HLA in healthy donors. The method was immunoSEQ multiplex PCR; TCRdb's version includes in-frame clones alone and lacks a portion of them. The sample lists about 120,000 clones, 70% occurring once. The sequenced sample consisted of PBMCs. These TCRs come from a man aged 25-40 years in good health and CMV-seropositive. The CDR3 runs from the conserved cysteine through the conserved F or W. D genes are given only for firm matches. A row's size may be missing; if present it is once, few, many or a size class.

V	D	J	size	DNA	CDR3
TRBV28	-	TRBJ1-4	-	TGTGCCAGCAGCGTATTTAAAGACAGGACCGATGAAAAACTGTTTTTT	CASSVFKDRTDEKLFF
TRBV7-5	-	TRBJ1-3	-	TGTGCCAGAAGCTTAGCCCCACGAATTTTTTTACTCCCACACACCATATATTTT	CARSLAPRIFLLPHTIYF
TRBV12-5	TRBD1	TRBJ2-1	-	TGTGCTAGTGCCGGGACAGGGGACAGCAATGGGCAGTTCTTC	CASAGTGDSNGQFF
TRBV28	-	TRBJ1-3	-	TGTGCCAGTCTCAGGGGCTTGGGTGGAAACACCATATATTTT	CASLRGLGGNTIYF
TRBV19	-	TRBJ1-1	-	TGTGCCAGTAGTATAGCCGTCGGAAGGGGGGGGTCCTTCGAAGCTTTCTTT	CASSIAVGRGGSFEAFF
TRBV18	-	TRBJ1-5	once	TGTGCCAGCTCACCAGGGGGCTATAGCAATCAGCCCCAGCATTTT	CASSPGGYSNQPQHF
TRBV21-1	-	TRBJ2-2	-	TGTGCCAGCAGCAAGTCCGGGGGACAGGGTAAAGGAGGGGAGCTGTTTTTT	CASSKSGGQGKGGELFF
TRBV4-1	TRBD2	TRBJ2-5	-	TGCGCCAGCAGCCAAACCGGACTAGCGGGGGGGCTTAATGGGACCCAGTACTTC	CASSQTGLAGGLNGTQYF
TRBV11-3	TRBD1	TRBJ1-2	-	TGTGCCAGCAGCTACAGGGGGCATGGCTACACCTTC	CASSYRGHGYTF
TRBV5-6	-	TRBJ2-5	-	TGTGCCAGCAGCTACAGGGTCAAAGTGGAGACCCAGTACTTC	CASSYRVKVETQYF